Presented here are 14 T cell receptor beta chains from one specimen sequenced in a study of control samples from healthy donors and cancer patients. Measured with immunoSEQ multiplex PCR; TCRdb has only the in-frame clones, and not every one. The table has around 78,000 clones, roughly 94% seen once. Input material: blood. These receptors all come from a woman younger than 30 in good health.

The gene calls are TRBV18 and TRBJ2-7, with 11 bases lining up with TRBD2. This CDR3 region has 19 residues. The V gene's germline CDR1 is KGHSH and CDR2 LQKENI. Unmatched junction bases numbered 23, after V lost 6 bases and J lost 7 bases. CDR3 region: CASSLSSRGTSGRPQEQYF. As DNA, the CDR3 is TGTGCCAGCTCCTTATCGTCGAGAGGGACTAGCGGCAGACCTCAAGAGCAGTACTTC.

V usage is TRBV5-1 and J usage is TRBJ1-5; D not certain. The CDR3 loop spans 15 amino acids. Trimming cost V 5 bases and J 1 base, with 13 bases left between them. CDR1 is SGHRS, CDR2 YFSETQ, per germline. The CDR3 here is CASSSLGESNQPQHF. CDR3 in DNA: TGCGCCAGCAGTTCTCTGGGAGAGAGCAATCAGCCCCAGCATTTT.

The CDR3 loop reads CASSRGGAQTGELFF. Written as DNA, the CDR3 is TGTGCCAGCAGCCGAGGAGGGGCTCAGACCGGGGAGCTGTTTTTT. The chain links TRBV7-8 to TRBJ2-2, with D possibly being TRBD2 (6 bases). The CDR3 extends over 15 amino acids. Trimming removed 5 bases at V and 5 bases at J, with 15 bases between. CDR1 is SGHVS, CDR2 FQNEAQ, per germline.

The CDR3 here is CASSVAGEGGATDTQYF. For the CDR3, the DNA is TGTGCCAGCTCGGTGGCGGGAGAAGGTGGGGCCACAGATACGCAGTATTTT. J is TRBJ2-3 and V is TRBV7-2, with 7 bases lining up with TRBD2. Germline CDR1 is SGHTA and CDR2 is FQGNSA. After removal of 8 bases from V and 2 bases from J, the junction contained 16 bases not matched to a gene. The length of the CDR3 is 17 residues.

This clone was recorded only once. CDR3 residues: CASSFYSGQGVGTIYF. The CDR3 DNA reads TGTGCCAGCAGCTTTTATTCGGGACAGGGCGTCGGCACCATATATTTT. The rearrangement uses TRBV5-6 and TRBJ1-3, with 9 bases matching TRBD1. Unmatched junction bases numbered 12, after V lost 2 bases and J lost 9 bases. This CDR3 comprises 16 residues. Germline CDR1 SGHDT, CDR2 YYEEEE.

The chain joins TRBV29-1 to TRBJ1-6; 8 bases fit TRBD1. Germline V CDR1 and CDR2: SQVTM, ANQGSEA. V trimming: 5 bases; J trimming: 10 bases; junction bases outside the gene matches: 19. This CDR3 has 17 amino acids. The CDR3 nucleotides read TGCAGCGTTCGACCGGGACAGGACAGTGTTGGTGTCTCACCCCTCCACTTT. This encodes CSVRPGQDSVGVSPLHF.

The V call is TRBV10-2, the J call TRBJ2-7, with 7 positions matching TRBD2. V lost 3 bases to trimming and J lost 0 bases; unmatched junction nucleotides: 8. The CDR3 is 16 amino acids. Germline values: CDR1 WSHSY, CDR2 SAAADI. CDR3 residues: CASSESASGTSYEQYF. CDR3 coding DNA: TGCGCCAGCAGTGAATCGGCCAGCGGGACCTCCTACGAGCAGTACTTC.

This rearrangement joins TRBV7-3 to TRBJ2-2, with D tentatively TRBD2 (5 bases). This CDR3 has 14 residues. Germline V CDR1 and CDR2: SGHTA, FQGTGA. Trimming stripped 8 bases from V and 0 bases from J, with 10 bases between. CDR3 residues: CASSYGANTGELFF. The CDR3, as DNA: TGTGCCAGCTCGTACGGGGCGAACACCGGGGAGCTGTTTTTT. The variable domain in full, with the rest retrieved from reference TRBV7-3 and TRBJ2-2, is GAGVSQTPSNKVTEKGKYVELRCDPISGHTALYWYRQSLGQGPEFLIYFQGTGAADDSGLPNDRFFAVRPEGSVSTLKIQRTERGDSAVYLCASSYGANTGELFFGEGSRLTVL.

The table lists this clone with a count of one. The chain links TRBV6-6 to TRBJ1-2, with D perhaps matching TRBD1 (5 bases). Germline CDR1 reads MNHNY; CDR2 reads SVGAGI (reference sequence). Trimming stripped 0 bases from V and 5 bases from J, with 10 bases between. This CDR3 has 14 amino acids. The CDR3 DNA is TGTGCCAGCAGTTACTCGGGACCGAGATATGGCTACACCTTC. Translated, it gives CASSYSGPRYGYTF.

The chain is built from TRBV12-3 or TRBV12-4 and TRBJ1-1, with D tentatively TRBD1 (6 bases). The CDR3 is 11 residues long. V lost 3 bases to trimming and J lost 8 bases, with 7 bases between them. CDR3 bases: TGTGCCAGCAGTTTGGGGGGCGAAGCTTTCTTT. Protein product: CASSLGGEAFF.

The chain combines TRBV9 with TRBJ1-1, with 10 bases lining up with TRBD1. CDR1 SGDLS and CDR2 YYNGEE come from the germline V gene. This CDR3 comprises 14 residues. The ends lost 3 bases at V and 1 base at J; junction bases unmatched: 0. In DNA form, the CDR3 reads TGTGCCAGCAGCGGGACAGGGGGGAACACTGAAGCTTTCTTT. Encoded protein: CASSGTGGNTEAFF.

J is TRBJ1-4 and V is TRBV28; unclear D gene. Germline V gene lookup returns CDR1 MDHEN and CDR2 SYDVKM. Trimming pared 6 bases from V and 0 bases from J, leaving 17 bases between. CDR3 length: 17 residues. The CDR3 DNA sequence: TGTGCCAGCAGATCACCCTCGGACGGGGCAACTAATGAAAAACTGTTTTTT. Its protein product is CASRSPSDGATNEKLFF.

V usage is TRBV6-5 and J usage is TRBJ1-6; 7 positions agree with TRBD1. V lost 8 bases and J lost 5; bases outside the gene matches: 6. This CDR3 region has 14 residues. The germline V gene has CDR1 MNHEY and CDR2 SVGAGI. The CDR3 loop is CASQGGFDNSPLHF. The CDR3 nucleotides are TGTGCCAGCCAGGGGGGATTTGATAATTCACCCCTCCACTTT.

The genes are TRBV28 and TRBJ1-1; no clear D. The CDR3 loop spans 14 amino acids. The germline gives CDR1 MDHEN, CDR2 SYDVKM. Trimming pared 3 bases from V and 5 bases from J, leaving 13 bases between. The CDR3 nucleotides are TGTGCCAGCAGTTTCTCAGTTGGGTGGACTGAAGCTTTCTTT. Its protein is CASSFSVGWTEAFF.